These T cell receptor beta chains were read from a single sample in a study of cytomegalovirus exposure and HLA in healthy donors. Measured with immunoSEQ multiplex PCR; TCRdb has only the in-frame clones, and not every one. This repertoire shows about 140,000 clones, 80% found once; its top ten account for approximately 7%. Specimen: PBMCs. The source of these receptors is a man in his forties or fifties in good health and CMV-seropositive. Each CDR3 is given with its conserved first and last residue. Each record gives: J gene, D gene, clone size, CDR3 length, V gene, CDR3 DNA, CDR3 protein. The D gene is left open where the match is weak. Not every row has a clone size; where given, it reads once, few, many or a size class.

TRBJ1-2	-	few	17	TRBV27	TGTGCCAGCAGTGCTACAGGACCTGTACCTAGGGACTATGGCTACACCTTC	CASSATGPVPRDYGYTF
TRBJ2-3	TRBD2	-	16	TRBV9	TGTGCCAGCAGCGCAGCTAGCGGGTTTAGCACAGATACGCAGTATTTT	CASSAASGFSTDTQYF
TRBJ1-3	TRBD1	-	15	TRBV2	TGTGCCAGCAGCGCCGACAGGGGATCTGGAAACACCATATATTTT	CASSADRGSGNTIYF
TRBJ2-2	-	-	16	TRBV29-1	TGCAGCGTTGAAGGGACGTCGACAGCGAACACCGGGGAGCTGTTTTTT	CSVEGTSTANTGELFF
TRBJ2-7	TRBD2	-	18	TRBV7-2	TGTGCCAGCAGCTTAGGCCGTTATGGGGCGGGAGGTTCCTACGAGCAGTACTTC	CASSLGRYGAGGSYEQYF
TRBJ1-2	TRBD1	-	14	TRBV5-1	TGCGCCAGCAGCAAGGGACAGGTTAACTATGGCTACACCTTC	CASSKGQVNYGYTF
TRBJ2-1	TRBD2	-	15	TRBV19	TGTGCCAGTAGCTTACTAGCGGTCTCCTACAATGAGCAGTTCTTC	CASSLLAVSYNEQFF
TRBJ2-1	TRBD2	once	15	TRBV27	TGTGCCAGCACCCCCCTCGTAGCGGGAGGGAGTCAGCAGTTCTTC	CASTPLVAGGSQQFF
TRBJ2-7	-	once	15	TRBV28	TGTGCCAGCAGTTTAACTCCGGGACACATCTACGAGCAGTACTTC	CASSLTPGHIYEQYF
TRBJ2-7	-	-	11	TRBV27	TGTGCCAGCAGTACTGCCTACGAGCAGTACTTC	CASSTAYEQYF
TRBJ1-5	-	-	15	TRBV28	TGTGCCAGCAGTCCACAGGGAGTCCGGAATCAGCCCCAGCATTTT	CASSPQGVRNQPQHF
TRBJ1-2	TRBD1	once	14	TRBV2	TGTGCCAGCAGTGCAGACAGGGACAGGGATGGCTACACCTTC	CASSADRDRDGYTF